This T cell receptor (beta chain) was obtained from a study of CD8+ T cells in alopecia areata (dated by TCRdb to about 2018). In terms of the full investigation: Treated patients were enrolled in an open-label pilot trial of oral tofacitinib, 5 to 10 mg twice daily, for moderate-to-severe alopecia areata. The RNA source kit depended on sample type: the PAXgene miRNA kit for fixed scalp, the miRNeasy kit for PBMCs, and the RNeasy kit for mouse skin. immunoSEQ multiplex PCR using 35 Vbeta forward primers and 13 Jbeta reverse primers was used to amplify TCRbeta CDR3 regions. Clonality in the scalp was compared among normal scalp (n=4), patchy alopecia areata scalp (n=8), and alopecia totalis/universalis scalp (n=8). On the human side, TCRbeta sequencing was run on scalp tissue and on sorted CD4+ and CD8+ peripheral blood T cells from healthy controls and from alopecia areata patients with either patchy or totalis/universalis disease. Patients received tofacitinib for 6 to 18 months and were then followed off drug for 6 months to check for delayed response and recurrence. Biopsies were taken from tofacitinib-treated patients at baseline and at 4 and 24 weeks of treatment, and a later scalp biopsy was taken in several of the tofacitinib-treated patients. High-throughput TCRbeta sequencing was used to examine T cell clonal expansion in alopecia areata in both the C3H/HeJ mouse model and human patients. What the study reported, not specific to this receptor: Shared TCR sequences between patients were less evident than in mice, which may be partly attributable to HLA diversity in the patient population. Scalp TCR repertoire analysis is complicated because resident alphabeta T cells in normal human skin are also sequenced, whereas mouse skin is dominated by gammadelta T cells. Lesional scalp, especially in alopecia totalis/universalis, showed higher clonality and more expanded CD8+ clones than normal scalp, suggesting antigenic drive.

The receptor library was made with the immunoSEQ multiplex PCR assay. To provide template for TCR sequencing, every sample had RNA extracted and reverse transcribed into cDNA. SuperScript III was used to make first-strand cDNA, primed with a 2:1 mix of oligo-dT and random hexamers. A synthetic immune receptor repertoire was used to gauge amplification bias, and whatever bias remained was removed computationally. The source study handled its data this way. Raw reads were preprocessed to remove errors, and CDR3 was defined by IMGT conventions from the conserved cysteine to phenylalanine. Clonality was calculated as 1 minus Shannon entropy normalized by log2 of the number of productive unique TCRs. Scalp TCRbeta sequences were cross-referenced with sorted blood CD4 and CD8 repertoires so that the CD4 or CD8 identity of scalp clones could be inferred. This immuneACCESS table, as held by TCRdb, lists in-frame sequences with V and J called but not all clones. Of the missing ones, under half trace to an unresolved V gene in checked studies; the others have no known cause. The DNA was the basis for D and trimming; V, J and clone size are from that table. The sample table holds 100,000 to 150,000 clones, of which around 50% were seen once. 3.5% to 5.5% of the sample is taken by the ten largest.

The time point label corresponds to: baseline before oral tofacitinib. Peripheral blood and lesional scalp punch biopsies were obtained from patients with alopecia areata. PBMCs were isolated by density centrifugation and stained for CD3, CD4 and CD8, after which CD4+ and CD8+ T cells were sorted on a FACSAria. The cysteine opens and the phenylalanine closes a CDR3 of 13 amino acids. Of all the DNA, just the CDR3 is kept, 39 bases in frame from base 1. V lost 5 bases and J lost 4 bases; the stretch between them is 12 bases long. The germline V gene provides CDR1 SGHRS and CDR2 YFSETQ. Of note for this clone: Its antigen is currently not known. Base qualities are not recorded, but no much larger clone differs from it by a single base.

This sample comprised CD4+ T cells sorted from blood, obtained at week 0. The chain was built from TRBV5-1 and TRBJ2-5; no D segment can be confidently identified. The TCR comes from a human donor with alopecia areata. The nucleotide sequence is given as TGCGCCAGCAGTGCCCAAATGGGAGAGACCCAGTACTTC. It translates to CASSAQMGETQYF. Reference TRBV5-1 and TRBJ2-5 proteins supply the regions before and after the CDR3; the full variable domain is: KAGVTQTPRYLIKTRGQQVTLSCSPISGHRSVSWYQQTPGQGLQFLFEYFSETQRNKGNFPGRFSGRQFSNSRSEMNVSTLELGDSALYLCASSAQMGETQYFGPGTRLLVL.